These 2 T cell receptor beta chains share one sample of origin, sequenced in a study of T cell repertoires in cytomegalovirus infection. MiXCR, run by TCRdb on the reads, gives a single entry per CDR3 protein. The profile shows 450,000 to 600,000 distinct CDR3 sequences, around 11% of them singletons. Sequencing used PBMCs. The origin of the receptors is a human donor in good health (CMV status not recorded). Some clones in this sample may be carry-over from other donors' samples.

This clonotype turned up a few times. The J gene is TRBJ2-1, the V gene TRBV2; no firm D call. Germline CDR1 reads SNHLY; CDR2 reads FYNNEI. V was shortened by 6 bases and J by 0 bases, with 12 bases between the two germline ends. The CDR3 is made up of 15 amino acids. The CDR3 coding sequence is TGTGCCAGCAGCGTACTGTGGGGCTCCTACAATGAGCAGTTCTTC. It encodes CASSVLWGSYNEQFF.

This clonotype was observed many times. The CDR3 sequence: CASSLGRGRGSDTQYF. The CDR3 nucleotides read TGTGCCAGCAGCTTGGGACGGGGCCGGGGTTCAGATACGCAGTATTTT. V usage is TRBV5-4 and J usage is TRBJ2-3, with D perhaps being TRBD1 or TRBD2 (5 bases each). Germline V gene data show CDR1 as SGHNT and CDR2 as YYREEE (reference sequence). Trimming left V 0 bases short and J 4 bases short, with 15 bases between. This CDR3 is built from 16 residues.